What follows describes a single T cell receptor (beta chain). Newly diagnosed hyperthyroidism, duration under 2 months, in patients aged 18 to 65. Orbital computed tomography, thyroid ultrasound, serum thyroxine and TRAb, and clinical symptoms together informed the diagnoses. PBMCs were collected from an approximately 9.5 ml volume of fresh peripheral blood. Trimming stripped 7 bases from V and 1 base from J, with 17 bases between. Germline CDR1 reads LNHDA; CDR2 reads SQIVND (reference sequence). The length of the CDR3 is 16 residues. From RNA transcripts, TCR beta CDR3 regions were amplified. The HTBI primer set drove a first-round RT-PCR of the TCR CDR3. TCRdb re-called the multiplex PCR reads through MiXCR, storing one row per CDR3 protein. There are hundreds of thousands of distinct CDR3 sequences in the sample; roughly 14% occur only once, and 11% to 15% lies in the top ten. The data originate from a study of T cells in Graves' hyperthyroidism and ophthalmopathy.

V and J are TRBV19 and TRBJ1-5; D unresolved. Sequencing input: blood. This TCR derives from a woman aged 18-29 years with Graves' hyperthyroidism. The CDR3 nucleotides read TGTGCCAGTACTCTAGGAGGTTCGCCCAGCAATCAGCCCCAGCATTTT. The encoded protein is CASTLGGSPSNQPQHF.